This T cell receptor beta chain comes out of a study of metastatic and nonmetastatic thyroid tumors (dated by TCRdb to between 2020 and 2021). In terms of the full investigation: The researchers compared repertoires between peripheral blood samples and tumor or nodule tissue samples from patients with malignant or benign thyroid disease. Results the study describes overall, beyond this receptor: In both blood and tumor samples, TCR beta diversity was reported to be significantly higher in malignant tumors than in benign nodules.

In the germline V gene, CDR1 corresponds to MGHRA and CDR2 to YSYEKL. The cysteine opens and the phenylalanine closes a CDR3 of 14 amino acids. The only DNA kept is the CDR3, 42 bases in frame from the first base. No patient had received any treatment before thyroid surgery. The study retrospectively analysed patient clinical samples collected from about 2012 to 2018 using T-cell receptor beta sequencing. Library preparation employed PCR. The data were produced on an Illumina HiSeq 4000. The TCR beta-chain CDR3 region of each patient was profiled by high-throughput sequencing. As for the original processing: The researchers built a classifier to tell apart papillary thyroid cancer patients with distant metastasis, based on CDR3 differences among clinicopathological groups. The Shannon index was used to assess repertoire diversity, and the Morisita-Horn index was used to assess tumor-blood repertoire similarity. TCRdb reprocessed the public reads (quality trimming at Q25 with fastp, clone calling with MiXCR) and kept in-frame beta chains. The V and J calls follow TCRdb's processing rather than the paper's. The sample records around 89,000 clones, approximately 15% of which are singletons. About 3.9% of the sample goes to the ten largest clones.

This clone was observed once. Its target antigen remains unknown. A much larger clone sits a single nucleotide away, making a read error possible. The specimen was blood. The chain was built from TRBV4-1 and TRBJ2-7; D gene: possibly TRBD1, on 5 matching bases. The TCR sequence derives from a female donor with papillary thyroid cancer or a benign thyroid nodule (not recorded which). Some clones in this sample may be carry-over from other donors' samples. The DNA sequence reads TGCGCCATCAGCCCCGCCGCCCGACAGAACGAGCAGTACTTC. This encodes CAISPAARQNEQYF.